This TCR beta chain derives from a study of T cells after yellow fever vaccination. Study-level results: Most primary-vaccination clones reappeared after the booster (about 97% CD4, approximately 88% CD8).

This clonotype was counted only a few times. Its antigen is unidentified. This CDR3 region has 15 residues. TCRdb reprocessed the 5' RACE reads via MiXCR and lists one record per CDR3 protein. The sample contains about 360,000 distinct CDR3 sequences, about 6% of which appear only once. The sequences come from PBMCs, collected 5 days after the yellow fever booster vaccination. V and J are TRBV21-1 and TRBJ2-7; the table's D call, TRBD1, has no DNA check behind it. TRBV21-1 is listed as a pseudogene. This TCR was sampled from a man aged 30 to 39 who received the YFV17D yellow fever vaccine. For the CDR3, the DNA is TGTGCCAGCAGCAAAGTAGAGACAGAAACCTACGAGCAGTACTTC. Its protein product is CASSKVETETYEQYF.